What follows are 32 T cell receptor beta chains derived from one specimen sequenced in a study of control samples from healthy donors and cancer patients. The table came from immunoSEQ multiplex PCR; TCRdb's copy has only in-frame clones and leaves some out. The sample yields 150,000 or so clones, roughly 88% seen once. Sequencing was carried out using blood. These receptors all stem from a man in his late teens or twenties in good health.

V is TRBV7-9 and J is TRBJ2-3; D gene unclear. CDR1 is SEHNR, CDR2 FQNEAQ, per germline (reference sequence). Trimming left V 1 base short and J 12 bases short, with 17 bases between. This CDR3 region has 14 residues. CDR3 residues: CASSLGSLVPSQYF. CDR3 in DNA: TGTGCCAGCAGCTTAGGAAGTTTAGTCCCATCTCAGTATTTT.

This clone has only one observation. The chain links TRBV9 to TRBJ1-2; the D is unclear. The CDR3 covers 12 residues. Trimming cost V 3 bases and J 7 bases, with 10 bases left between them. Germline-derived CDR1 and CDR2 are SGDLS and YYNGEE. CDR3 sequence reads: CASSASGVGYTF. CDR3 sequence (DNA): TGTGCCAGCAGCGCTTCCGGGGTTGGCTACACCTTC.

The rearrangement links TRBV7-8 to TRBJ2-7, with no clear D. This CDR3 contains 14 residues. Germline lookup yields CDR1 SGHVS and CDR2 FQNEAQ. V was cut by 0 bases and J by 2 bases, with 8 bases left in between. CDR3 loop: CASSLAGLTYEQYF. The CDR3 DNA reads TGTGCCAGCAGCTTAGCCGGGCTCACCTACGAGCAGTACTTC.

The chain uses TRBV27 and TRBJ1-2; possible D gene TRBD1, 6 bases. V lost 3 bases to trimming and J lost 8 bases, with 13 bases between them. The CDR3 length is 13 residues. Per germline, CDR1 MNHEY and CDR2 SMNVEV (reference sequence). The chain's CDR3 is CASSFGGREGYTF. The CDR3 DNA sequence: TGTGCCAGCAGTTTTGGGGGCCGAGAAGGCTACACCTTC.

The CDR3 region is CASSRGTDNEQFF. The CDR3 DNA reads as TGCGCCAGCAGCCGAGGGACAGACAATGAGCAGTTCTTC. The chain links TRBV4-3 to TRBJ2-1, with TRBD1 identical over 7 bases. J was trimmed by 5 bases and V by 4 bases; bases with no gene match: 2. This CDR3 region has 13 residues. In germline, CDR1 is LGHNA, CDR2 YSLEER.

This clone has just a few counts. J is TRBJ1-1 and V is TRBV5-4, with D hard to call. CDR1 is SGHNT and CDR2 is YYREEE in the germline V gene (reference sequence). V was shortened by 1 base and J by 1 base, with 5 bases between the two germline ends. The CDR3 totals 13 residues. The CDR3 region has the DNA TGTGCCAGCAGCTTGACGGGGAACACTGAAGCTTTCTTT. The encoded protein is CASSLTGNTEAFF.

This chain links TRBV23-1 with TRBJ2-3; 7 bases fit TRBD2. TRBV23-1 is an ORF, with its function uncertain. This CDR3 region has 15 residues. The V gene end was trimmed by 4 bases and the J gene end by 1 base; junction bases not matched to a gene: 5. The CDR3 DNA reads TGCGCCAGCAGTCCGCCTAGCGGCCGCACAGATACGCAGTATTTT. Protein sequence: CASSPPSGRTDTQYF.

The CDR3 is CASSLETWQGEAFF. CDR3 DNA: TGTGCCAGCAGCTTAGAGACTTGGCAGGGTGAAGCTTTCTTT. The chain has TRBV13 and TRBJ1-1; maybe TRBD1 (5 bases). This CDR3 region has 14 residues. Trimming took off 1 base at V and 7 bases at J, with 13 bases between the two ends. Per the germline V gene, CDR1 is PRHDT and CDR2 is FYEKMQ (reference sequence).

The chain carries TRBV11-3 and TRBJ2-3; D is unresolved. Germline V gene data show CDR1 as SGHNT and CDR2 as YENEEA. The V and J ends lost 3 bases and 4 bases respectively, with 11 bases between them. The CDR3 has 14 residues. CDR3 coding DNA: TGTGCCAGCAGCTTTGAGGAGAGGTCAGATACGCAGTATTTT. Translating it yields CASSFEERSDTQYF.

The chain is built from TRBV7-9 and TRBJ1-1, with TRBD1 identical over 11 bases. Germline lookup yields CDR1 SEHNR and CDR2 FQNEAQ (reference sequence). There are 18 residues in the CDR3. The V gene end was trimmed by 6 bases and the J gene end by 6 bases; junction bases not matched to a gene: 18. The CDR3 region has the DNA TGTGCCAGCAGAAGACGGTCGGGACAGGGGGAATTGAGCGCTGAAGCTTTCTTT. It is translated as CASRRRSGQGELSAEAFF.

J is TRBJ2-2 and V is TRBV7-3; possible D gene TRBD1, 6 bases. The germline CDR1 and CDR2 sequences are SGHTA and FQGTGA. The CDR3 is 13 residues long. Trimming shortened V by 6 bases and J by 1 base, and 6 bases separated the two germline ends. This CDR3 reads CASRTGNTGELFF. In DNA, the CDR3 is TGTGCCAGCAGGACAGGGAACACCGGGGAGCTGTTTTTT.

This clone has only one observation. The chain links TRBV18 to TRBJ2-1, with 13 bases matching TRBD2. V was pared by 0 bases and J by 4 bases, with 3 bases of the junction left unmatched. The CDR3 is made up of 17 amino acids. In germline, CDR1 is KGHSH, CDR2 LQKENI. CDR3 amino acids: CASSPPGGLAGYNEQFF. The CDR3 DNA is TGTGCCAGCTCACCACCGGGGGGACTAGCGGGGTACAATGAGCAGTTCTTC.

This clone was seen more than once but under ten times. V usage is TRBV3-1 (or the pseudogene TRBV3-2) and J usage is TRBJ2-2, with 7 bases fitting TRBD2. The trim removed 1 base at V and 0 bases at J, leaving 14 bases unmatched. This CDR3 has 20 residues. Germline assignment: CDR1 LGHDT and CDR2 YNNKEL (reference sequence). This chain's CDR3 is CASSQGEPGAGESNTGELFF. The CDR3 DNA sequence: TGTGCCAGCAGCCAAGGGGAGCCTGGGGCGGGGGAGTCGAACACCGGGGAGCTGTTTTTT.

The chain links TRBV6-5 to TRBJ1-5, with D possibly being TRBD1 (6 bases). Between the trimmed V and J ends, which lost 6 bases and 8 bases, there was a span of 20 bases. Germline V gene data show CDR1 as MNHEY and CDR2 as SVGAGI. The CDR3 has 15 residues. In DNA form, the CDR3 reads TGTGCCAGCAGACCCTCCGGGACCGCAGGGGAGCCCCAGCATTTT. Protein product: CASRPSGTAGEPQHF.

The genes are TRBV18 and TRBJ2-2, with TRBD2 matching 11 bases. CDR1 KGHSH and CDR2 LQKENI come from the germline V gene. The CDR3 has 16 residues. The V segment lost 6 bases and the J segment 5 bases; nucleotides outside the gene matches: 8. CDR3 region: CASSETSGGGTGELFF. The CDR3 nucleotides are TGTGCCAGCTCGGAAACTAGCGGGGGCGGAACCGGGGAGCTGTTTTTT.

The V gene is TRBV27, the J gene TRBJ2-2; TRBD2 aligns across 7 bases. Germline trimming cut 4 bases from V and 2 bases from J; bases unmatched to any gene: 1. Per the germline V gene, CDR1 is MNHEY and CDR2 is SMNVEV (reference sequence). This CDR3 has 14 residues. In nucleotides, the CDR3 is TGTGCCAGCAGTTCGGGACTAAACACCGGGGAGCTGTTTTTT. This encodes CASSSGLNTGELFF.

The V call is TRBV4-3, the J call TRBJ2-1; TRBD1 might be the D (5 bases). Germline CDR1 and CDR2: LGHNA and YSLEER. This CDR3 has 13 residues. Trimming removed 1 base from V and 8 bases from J, with 9 bases in between. The CDR3 nucleotides read TGCGCCAGCAGCCAAGCCGTGGGGCATGAGCAGTTCTTC. It translates to CASSQAVGHEQFF.

J is TRBJ1-2 and V is TRBV7-8, with TRBD1 identical over 9 bases. The CDR3 runs to 15 residues. Germline V gene lookup returns CDR1 SGHVS and CDR2 FQNEAQ. Trimming removed 0 bases from V and 6 bases from J; junction bases left unmatched: 5. CDR3 loop: CASSLAYDRGNGYTF. The CDR3 bases are TGTGCCAGCAGCTTAGCGTACGACAGGGGGAATGGCTACACCTTC.

This clone showed up just once. The chain uses TRBV5-6 and TRBJ2-2; D call uncertain. The V and J ends lost 4 bases and 1 base respectively, with 11 bases between them. The CDR3 covers 15 residues. Germline CDR1 SGHDT, CDR2 YYEEEE. CDR3 sequence (DNA): TGTGCCAGCAGCCCAGCGACACGGAACACCGGGGAGCTGTTTTTT. Residues: CASSPATRNTGELFF.

V usage is TRBV27 and J usage is TRBJ1-5; D is perhaps TRBD1 (5 bases). Germline V gene data show CDR1 as MNHEY and CDR2 as SMNVEV (reference sequence). The germline V and J ends were trimmed by 0 bases and 1 base, with 10 bases remaining between them. The CDR3 is made up of 16 amino acids. CDR3 in DNA: TGTGCCAGCAGTTTATCTCGCGGGGGAAGCAATCAGCCCCAGCATTTT. Protein product: CASSLSRGGSNQPQHF.

This chain joins TRBV13 and TRBJ1-2; D uncertain. V was pared by 10 bases and J by 3 bases, with 9 bases between. This CDR3 is 11 amino acids long. Germline CDR1 is PRHDT and CDR2 is FYEKMQ (reference sequence). CDR3 nucleotide sequence: TGTGCCACTCGGGATTACTATGGCTACACCTTC. It codes for CATRDYYGYTF.

V is TRBV6-2 or TRBV6-3 and J is TRBJ2-4, with D unresolved. CDR1 and CDR2 from the germline V gene are MNHEY and SVGEGT. The CDR3 contains 12 residues. Trimming took off 0 bases at V and 3 bases at J, with 0 bases between the two ends. The CDR3 region is CASSYSKNIQYF. The CDR3 region has the DNA TGTGCCAGCAGTTACTCCAAAAACATTCAGTACTTC.

The V gene is TRBV4-3, the J gene TRBJ2-3; 12 bases line up with TRBD1. Germline CDR1 reads LGHNA; CDR2 reads YSLEER. J was trimmed by 4 bases and V by 0 bases; bases with no gene match: 8. This CDR3 is built from 18 residues. DNA for the CDR3: TGCGCCAGCAGCCAAGACATGACCGGGACAGGGGGCCCAGATACGCAGTATTTT. Translating it yields CASSQDMTGTGGPDTQYF.

V and J are TRBV9 and TRBJ1-5, with TRBD1 matching 10 bases. Germline CDR1 is SGDLS and CDR2 is YYNGEE. With 3 bases clipped from V and 2 bases from J, the junction kept 14 bases outside the gene matches. The CDR3 sequence is 19 residues long. This CDR3 is CASSGPGRQGAPGNQPQHF. The CDR3 bases are TGTGCCAGCAGCGGGCCCGGTAGACAGGGGGCGCCTGGCAATCAGCCCCAGCATTTT.

V usage is TRBV6-5 and J usage is TRBJ2-3, with no clear D. Between the trimmed V and J ends, which lost 2 bases and 6 bases, there was a span of 15 bases. The germline gives CDR1 MNHEY, CDR2 SVGAGI. This CDR3 spans 15 amino acids. The CDR3 DNA reads as TGTGCCAGCAGTTACGGCCGAGGTGTGTCTGATACGCAGTATTTT. This sequence encodes CASSYGRGVSDTQYF.

The rearrangement joins TRBV28 to TRBJ2-7; TRBD1 agrees at 9 bases. There are 15 residues in the CDR3. Germline V gene data show CDR1 as MDHEN and CDR2 as SYDVKM. The V segment lost 1 base and the J segment 5 bases; nucleotides outside the gene matches: 6. The CDR3: CASSLFGTGFHEQYF. In DNA form, the CDR3 reads TGTGCCAGCAGTTTATTTGGGACAGGGTTCCACGAGCAGTACTTC. Combining the CDR3 with reference TRBV28 and TRBJ2-7 gives the whole variable domain DVKVTQSSRYLVKRTGEKVFLECVQDMDHENMFWYRQDPGLGLRLIYFSYDVKMKEKGDIPEGYSVSREKKERFSLILESASTNQTSMYLCASSLFGTGFHEQYFGPGTRLTVT.

CDR3 DNA: TGTGCCAGCAGGGACAGCGGGGGCACCGGGGAGCTGTTTTTT. Its translation: CASRDSGGTGELFF. The J gene is TRBJ2-2, the V gene TRBV2; 8 bases fit TRBD2. CDR3 length: 14 residues. The germline V gene has CDR1 SNHLY and CDR2 FYNNEI. With V trimmed by 6 bases and J by 4 bases, 4 bases remained unmatched.

The rearrangement links TRBV6-6 to TRBJ2-7; TRBD1 might be the D (5 bases). Germline lookup yields CDR1 MNHNY and CDR2 SVGAGI (reference sequence). This CDR3 is built from 14 residues. V lost 5 bases, J lost 0 bases, and 11 bases lay in between. The CDR3 nucleotides are TGTGCCAGCAGTCGATCGGACACCTCCTACGAGCAGTACTTC. Translation: CASSRSDTSYEQYF.

The chain employs TRBV6-5 and TRBJ1-2; 8 nucleotides line up with TRBD1. Germline V gene data show CDR1 as MNHEY and CDR2 as SVGAGI. The junction had 7 bases not matched to a gene; V was cut back by 2 bases and J by 8 bases. The CDR3 extends over 14 amino acids. The CDR3 region is CASSYGGQGGGYTF. CDR3 bases: TGTGCCAGCAGTTACGGCGGACAGGGAGGCGGCTACACCTTC.

This clone was counted between two and nine times. The chain has TRBV27 and TRBJ1-4; a possible D gene is TRBD1 (5 bases). Trimming removed 6 bases at V and 8 bases at J, with 19 bases between. The germline gives CDR1 MNHEY, CDR2 SMNVEV (reference sequence). CDR3 length equals 15 residues. CDR3 bases: TGTGCCAGCAGAATCAGTCGGGGCGGTTACGAAAAACTGTTTTTT. Translated, it gives CASRISRGGYEKLFF.

The V and J genes are TRBV28 and TRBJ2-3; the match to TRBD1 covers 10 bases. J lost 4 bases, V lost 4 bases, and 2 bases had no gene match. Germline V CDR1 and CDR2: MDHEN, SYDVKM. This CDR3 region has 14 residues. The CDR3 is CASSSDRGADTQYF. CDR3 DNA sequence: TGTGCCAGCAGTTCGGACAGGGGGGCAGATACGCAGTATTTT.

This chain links TRBV28 with TRBJ2-3; D remains unclear. Trimming pared 3 bases from V and 1 base from J, leaving 14 bases between. Germline V gene data show CDR1 as MDHEN and CDR2 as SYDVKM. The CDR3 is made up of 16 amino acids. The CDR3: CASSFFRVGGTDTQYF. DNA of the CDR3: TGTGCCAGCAGTTTTTTTCGAGTCGGCGGCACAGATACGCAGTATTTT.